Sequencing of this T cell receptor beta chain was carried out in a study of blood T cells in healthy people across ages. This clonotype occurred many times. Its target is unknown. CDR1 DFQATT and CDR2 SNEGSKA come from the germline V gene (reference sequence). This CDR3 is 14 amino acids long. V was clipped by 0 bases and J by 7 bases, with 13 bases between them. Together with a sample-barcoded 5' primer, a J-beta primer mix was included in a second PCR lasting about 7 to 11 cycles. Via MiXCR, TCRdb re-called the 5' RACE reads, giving one row per CDR3 protein. The table has about 400,000 distinct CDR3 sequences, roughly half seen once; the top ten hold 51%. Overall study results and limits: Older age went with lower TCR beta diversity per million T cells, in a roughly linear way.

The sequence came from a man between 60 and 70 years old in good health. This chain connects TRBV20-1 to TRBJ2-1; maybe TRBD2 (6 bases). Sequencing was performed on blood. The CDR3 sequence: CSARDRYGSNEQFF. For the CDR3, the DNA is TGCAGTGCTAGAGATCGGTACGGGAGTAATGAGCAGTTCTTC.